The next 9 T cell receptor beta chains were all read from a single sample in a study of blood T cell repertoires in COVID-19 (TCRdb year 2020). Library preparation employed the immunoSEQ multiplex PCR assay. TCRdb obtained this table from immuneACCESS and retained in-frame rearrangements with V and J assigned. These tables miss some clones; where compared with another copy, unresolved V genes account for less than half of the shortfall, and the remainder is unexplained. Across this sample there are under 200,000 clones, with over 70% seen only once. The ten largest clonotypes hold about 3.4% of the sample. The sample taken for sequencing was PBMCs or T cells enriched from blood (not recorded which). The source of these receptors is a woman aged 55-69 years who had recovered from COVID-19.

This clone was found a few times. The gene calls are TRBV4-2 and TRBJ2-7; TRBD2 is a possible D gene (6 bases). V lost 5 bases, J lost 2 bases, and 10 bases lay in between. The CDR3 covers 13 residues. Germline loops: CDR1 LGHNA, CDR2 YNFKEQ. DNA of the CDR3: TGTGCCAGCAGCGCCGGGGGAACCTACGAGCAGTACTTC. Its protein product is CASSAGGTYEQYF.

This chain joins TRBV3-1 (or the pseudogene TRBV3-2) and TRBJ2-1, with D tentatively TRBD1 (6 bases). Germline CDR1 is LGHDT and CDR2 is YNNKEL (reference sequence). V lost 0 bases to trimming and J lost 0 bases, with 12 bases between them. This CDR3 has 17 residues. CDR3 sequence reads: CASSQDVVQGSYNEQFF. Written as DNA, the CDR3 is TGTGCCAGCAGCCAAGATGTGGTACAGGGCTCCTACAATGAGCAGTTCTTC.

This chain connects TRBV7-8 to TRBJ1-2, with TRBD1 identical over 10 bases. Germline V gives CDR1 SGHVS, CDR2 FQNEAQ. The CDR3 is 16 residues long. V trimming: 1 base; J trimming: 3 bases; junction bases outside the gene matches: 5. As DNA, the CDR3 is TGTGCCAGCAGCTTAGGCTGGGGACAGGGGTACTATGGCTACACCTTC. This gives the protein CASSLGWGQGYYGYTF.

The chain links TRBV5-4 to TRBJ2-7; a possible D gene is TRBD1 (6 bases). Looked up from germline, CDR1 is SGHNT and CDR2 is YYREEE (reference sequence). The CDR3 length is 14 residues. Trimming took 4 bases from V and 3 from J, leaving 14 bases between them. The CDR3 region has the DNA TGTGCCAGCAGCCTCCTACAGGGCAGCTACGAGCAGTACTTC. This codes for CASSLLQGSYEQYF.

This chain's CDR3 is CASSTGGDTEAFF. The CDR3 coding sequence is TGTGCCAGTAGCACAGGGGGGGACACTGAAGCTTTCTTT. The V and J genes are TRBV19 and TRBJ1-1; TRBD1 matches 8 bases. The length of the CDR3 is 13 residues. After removal of 6 bases from V and 3 bases from J, the junction contained 3 bases not matched to a gene. Per germline, CDR1 LNHDA and CDR2 SQIVND (reference sequence).

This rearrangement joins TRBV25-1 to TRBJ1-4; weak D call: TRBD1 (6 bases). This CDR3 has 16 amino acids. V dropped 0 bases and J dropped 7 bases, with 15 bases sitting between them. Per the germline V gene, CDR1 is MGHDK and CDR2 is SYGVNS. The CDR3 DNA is TGTGCCAGCAGTGAATATGGGGAACAGGGTCCTGAAAAACTGTTTTTT. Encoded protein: CASSEYGEQGPEKLFF.

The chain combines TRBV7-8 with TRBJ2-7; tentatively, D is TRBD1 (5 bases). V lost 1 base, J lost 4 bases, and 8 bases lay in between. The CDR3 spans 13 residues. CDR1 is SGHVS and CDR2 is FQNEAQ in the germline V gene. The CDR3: CASSLGRVYEQYF. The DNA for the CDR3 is TGTGCCAGCAGCTTAGGCAGGGTGTACGAGCAGTACTTC.

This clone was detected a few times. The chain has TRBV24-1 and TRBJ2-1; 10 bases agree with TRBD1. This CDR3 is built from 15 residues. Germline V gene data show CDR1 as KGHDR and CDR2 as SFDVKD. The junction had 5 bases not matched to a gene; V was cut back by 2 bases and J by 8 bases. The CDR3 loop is CATSDWDRGGHEQFF. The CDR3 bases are TGTGCCACCAGTGATTGGGACAGGGGCGGCCATGAGCAGTTCTTC.

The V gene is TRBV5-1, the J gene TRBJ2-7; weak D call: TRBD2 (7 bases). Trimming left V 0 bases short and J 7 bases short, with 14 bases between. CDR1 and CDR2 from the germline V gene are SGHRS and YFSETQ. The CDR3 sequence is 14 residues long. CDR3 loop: CASSLDGGAEEQYF. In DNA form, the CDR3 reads TGCGCCAGCAGCTTGGATGGGGGGGCTGAGGAGCAGTACTTC.